The present TCR beta chain was sequenced within a study of regulatory T cells in long-lasting Graves disease. CDR1 is SGHTA, CDR2 FQGNSA, per germline. The CDR3 loop spans 15 amino acids. Losses at the gene ends were 2 bases for V and 2 bases for J; bases not matched to a gene: 2. This clonotype was counted ten times or more. Its specificity is unknown. Study-level points and caveats: TRBV28, TRBJ1-2 and TRBJ2-5 were favored in persistent disease.

HTBI primers from iRepertoire and Arm-PCR of CDR3 regions yielded the TCR beta libraries. TCRdb reprocessed the multiplex PCR reads via MiXCR and lists one record per CDR3 protein. The profile shows fewer than 450,000 distinct CDR3 sequences, about 15% of them singletons. Sample time point: newly diagnosed GD, antithyroid drugs for less than 3 months. The TCR library was made from RNA extracted from PBMCs. These sequences were also reported in another study, on T cells in Graves' hyperthyroidism and ophthalmopathy. That paper notes: Patients showing uncontrolled infection, other autoimmune disease, pregnancy or lactation were ineligible. Diagnoses used clinical symptoms, serum thyroxine and TRAb, thyroid ultrasound and orbital computed tomography. First-round RT-PCR of the TCR CDR3 relied on the HTBI primer set.

The sequence was collected from a woman aged 35 to 49 with Graves disease. The sample here was peripheral blood mononuclear cells (PBMCs), taken at new diagnosis, from a patient treated with antithyroid drugs. The chain is built from TRBV7-2 and TRBJ2-3, with 9 bases lining up with TRBD2. In DNA form, the CDR3 reads TGTGCCAGCAGCTTACTAGCGGGAATCACAGATACGCAGTATTTT. Translation gives CASSLLAGITDTQYF. The whole variable domain, filled in from reference TRBV7-2 and TRBJ2-3, reads GAGVSQSPSNKVTEKGKDVELRCDPISGHTALYWYRQSLGQGLEFLIYFQGNSAPDKSGLPSDRFSAERTGGSVSTLTIQRTQQEDSAVYLCASSLLAGITDTQYFGPGTRLTVL.